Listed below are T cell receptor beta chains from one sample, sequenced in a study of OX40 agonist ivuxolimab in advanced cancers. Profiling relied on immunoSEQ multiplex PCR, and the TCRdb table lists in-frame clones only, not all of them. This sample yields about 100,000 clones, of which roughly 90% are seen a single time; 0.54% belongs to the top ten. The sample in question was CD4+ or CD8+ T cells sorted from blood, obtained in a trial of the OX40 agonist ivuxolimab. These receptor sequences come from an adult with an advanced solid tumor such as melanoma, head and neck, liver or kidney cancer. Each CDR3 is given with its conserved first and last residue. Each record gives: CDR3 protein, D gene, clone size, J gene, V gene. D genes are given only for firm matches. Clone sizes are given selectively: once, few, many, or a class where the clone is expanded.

CASSLGTGGYEQYF | TRBD1 | once | TRBJ2-7 | TRBV5-1
CASRGTDQAEAFF | TRBD1 | once | TRBJ1-1 | TRBV12-5
CASSVGLLYNEQFF | . | . | TRBJ2-1 | TRBV9
CASSKGTISGNTIYF | . | . | TRBJ1-3 | TRBV19
CASSTSAGGAGDEQYF | TRBD1 | . | TRBJ2-7 | TRBV6-6
CASSPSGLFGTQYF | . | . | TRBJ2-5 | TRBV19
CASSFTFSYNEQFF | . | . | TRBJ2-1 | TRBV27
CASSQDPRAADTQYF | . | . | TRBJ2-3 | TRBV4-3
CASSTFGDEQFF | . | . | TRBJ2-1 | TRBV5-4
CASSTNGGRETQYF | TRBD2 | . | TRBJ2-5 | TRBV5-1
CASSRTSGNNKQYF | TRBD2 | . | TRBJ2-7 | TRBV19
CASSEPGTGELFF | . | . | TRBJ2-2 | TRBV5-1
CASSDPGQGDYEQYF | TRBD1 | . | . | TRBV25-1
CASSSPPGTSTDTQYF | . | . | TRBJ2-3 | TRBV28
CASSAIDRRSEAFF | . | . | TRBJ1-1 | TRBV7-9
CASSQDRTRRSYEQYF | . | once | TRBJ2-7 | TRBV4-2
CASTQGNKEQFF | . | . | TRBJ2-1 | TRBV7-9
CASSPGAPPSEQYF | . | . | TRBJ2-7 | TRBV28
CASSPLQDNEQFF | . | . | TRBJ2-1 | TRBV18
CSVDRGGRETQYF | TRBD1 | . | TRBJ2-5 | TRBV29-1
CASSLRVDGELFF | . | . | TRBJ2-2 | TRBV6-5